This TCR beta chain was recorded in a study of blood T cell repertoires in COVID-19 (dated by TCRdb to 2020 to 2021). Study-wide context: Collaborator samples came from the United States, Italy and Spain and covered acute and convalescent phases of COVID-19. The material from the prospective study consisted of cDNA or gDNA derived from T cells, B-cell-depleted T cells, or PBMCs. The dataset comprised deeply sampled blood TCRbeta repertoires from subjects exposed to, actively infected with, or recovered from COVID-19. The repertoires were released in a freely available public database meant as a resource for research on the immune response to SARS-CoV-2. The samples were drawn from two sources: the first 160 participants of the ongoing ImmuneRACE study, and 1,000 to 1,500 subjects contributed by 6 global collaborators. Sample metadata almost always included a de-identified subject ID, COVID-19 status, age in years and sex. Where available, HLA class I and class II types were obtained from metadata supplied by the sample provider rather than from assay-based typing.

In Seattle, one collaborating source enrolled patients while the infection was active and tracked those patients longitudinally over the course of disease. Whole blood was collected in K2EDTA tubes by collaborating institutions according to the institutions' own protocols. Collaborator samples were shipped for TCRbeta analysis as frozen whole blood, isolated PBMCs, or DNA extracted from either sample type. TCRbeta CDR3 regions were amplified from genomic DNA by means of the immunoSEQ Assay, a bias-controlled multiplex PCR. On the study's bioinformatics: The number of nucleated cells in each sample was estimated by amplification of reference gene primers within the assay. To quantify the absolute abundance of each unique TCRbeta CDR3 rearrangement, sequence reads were collapsed and filtered. For each sample, productive Simpson clonality was calculated by taking the square root of Simpson's diversity index across productive rearrangements. The table was pulled from immuneACCESS by TCRdb, which kept in-frame rearrangements only. Such tables lose some clones; where checked, under half of the loss comes from unresolved V genes, and the rest has no known cause. V, J and clone size derive from that table, while D and trimming were established from the DNA sequence. Here the sample has 130,000 or so clones; roughly 84% occur a single time. The ten largest account for less than 9% of the sample.

Overall study results and their limits: How much clinical and demographic metadata was included differed by source and by participant, and the metadata was provided uncurated.

Reading the germline V gene gives CDR1 WSHSY and CDR2 SAAADI. The CDR3 numbers 13 residues from cysteine through phenylalanine. The only DNA kept is the CDR3, 39 bases in frame from the first base. V is pared back by 5 bases and J by 3 bases, with 11 bases lying between the germline termini. As for this clone: The antigen it binds to is not known. No base quality information exists; no much larger clone differs at one position.

This sequence was found in a man aged 25 to 45 with COVID-19, enrolled during active disease. The chain is encoded by TRBV10-2 joined to TRBJ2-7, with a weak D call of TRBD2 (6 bases match). The sample was peripheral blood. For the CDR3, the sequence is CASSQGLYYEQYF. The DNA reads TGCGCCAGCAGTCAGGGACTTTACTACGAGCAGTACTTC.